A single sample gave rise to the 15 T cell receptor beta chains below, sequenced in a study of shared clonotypes between healthy human individuals (TCRdb year 2020). The library was built by means of the immunoSEQ multiplex PCR assay. Not all clones reach the TCRdb copy of this immuneACCESS table, which keeps in-frame sequences only. Checked studies attribute under half of the gap to unresolved V genes and leave the rest unexplained. This sample comprises roughly 2.5 million clones, about 92% of them detected only once. Of the sample, roughly 0.14% is held by the ten largest clones. Input material: naive CD4+ T cells sorted from blood. Read against the paper, the sample's cell subset or site label means: CD45RA+ positively selected. All receptors come from a man between 18 and 29 years old in good health.

The chain has TRBV20-1 and TRBJ1-1; D gene unclear. The germline gives CDR1 DFQATT, CDR2 SNEGSKA (reference sequence). The CDR3 covers 11 residues. Trimming took 3 bases from V and 7 from J, leaving 9 bases between them. The CDR3 DNA is TGCAGTGCTAGGCCCCGGGATGAAGCTTTCTTT. Translated: CSARPRDEAFF.

The chain has TRBV27 and TRBJ2-5; 10 nucleotides match TRBD1. The CDR3 spans 14 residues. After removal of 6 bases from V and 2 bases from J, the junction contained 3 bases not matched to a gene. Germline CDR1 is MNHEY and CDR2 is SMNVEV (reference sequence). CDR3 region: CASSDRGQQETQYF. As DNA, the CDR3 is TGTGCCAGCAGCGACAGGGGGCAGCAAGAGACCCAGTACTTC.

In regard to this clone: The sample carries other DNA sequences with the same CDR3. The rearrangement links TRBV18 to TRBJ2-2; TRBD1 or TRBD2 may be the D gene (5 bases each). The CDR3 length is 14 residues. V lost 1 base and J lost 3, with 6 bases in between. CDR1 and CDR2 from the germline V gene are KGHSH and LQKENI. CDR3 sequence reads: CASSPLGDTGELFF. The CDR3 DNA sequence: TGTGCCAGCTCACCACTGGGGGACACCGGGGAGCTGTTTTTT.

V and J are TRBV19 and TRBJ1-1, with D unclear. V lost 2 bases and J 6 bases, leaving 16 bases between the germline ends. Germline lookup yields CDR1 LNHDA and CDR2 SQIVND (reference sequence). The CDR3 sequence is 15 residues long. The CDR3 DNA reads TGTGCCAGTAGTATAATCGCTCTACCCCGCGCTGAAGCTTTCTTT. It yields the protein CASSIIALPRAEAFF.

This clone was detected once. This rearrangement joins TRBV29-1 to TRBJ2-2; 9 nucleotides align to TRBD2. The CDR3 loop spans 17 amino acids. Germline CDR1 SQVTM, CDR2 ANQGSEA. V shed 2 bases, J shed 5 bases, and the junction held 12 bases outside the gene matches. As DNA, the CDR3 is TGCAGCGTTGAAAAGGGTCTTAGCGGGAGCGGAACCGGGGAGCTGTTTTTT. It yields the protein CSVEKGLSGSGTGELFF.

The chain carries TRBV10-2 and TRBJ2-1; D not resolved. Between the trimmed V and J ends, which lost 8 bases and 6 bases, there was a span of 17 bases. CDR1 is WSHSY and CDR2 is SAAADI in the germline V gene. The CDR3 spans 14 residues. CDR3 bases: TGCGCCAGCGGGTGGGTAGATTCGGGCAATGAGCAGTTCTTC. This gives the protein CASGWVDSGNEQFF.

This clone was observed a handful of times. The chain couples TRBV28 to TRBJ1-1; the D is unclear. The germline gives CDR1 MDHEN, CDR2 SYDVKM. Between the trimmed V and J ends, which lost 5 bases and 1 base, there was a span of 11 bases. This CDR3 has 14 residues. CDR3 nucleotides: TGTGCCAGCAGTACTCCGGTGGGGAACACTGAAGCTTTCTTT. Protein sequence: CASSTPVGNTEAFF.

This sequence joins TRBV10-1 and TRBJ2-2; no reliable D call. Trimming cost V 3 bases and J 1 base, with 3 bases left between them. Germline V gives CDR1 WNHNN, CDR2 SYGVQD (reference sequence). The CDR3 extends over 13 amino acids. The DNA of the CDR3 is TGCGCCAGCAGTGAACAGAACACCGGGGAGCTGTTTTTT. Protein sequence: CASSEQNTGELFF.

The chain couples TRBV19 to TRBJ1-5; perhaps TRBD1 as D (5 bases). This CDR3 has 18 amino acids. Germline CDR1 LNHDA, CDR2 SQIVND (reference sequence). The germline V and J ends were trimmed by 3 bases and 4 bases, with 22 bases remaining between them. CDR3 loop: CASSIIILGGLWNQPQHF. The CDR3, as DNA: TGTGCCAGTAGTATCATCATCCTGGGGGGGTTATGGAATCAGCCCCAGCATTTT.

The CDR3 protein is CASSYSILSRGELFF. In DNA, the CDR3 is TGTGCCAGCAGTTACTCGATACTATCTAGGGGGGAGCTGTTTTTT. V and J are TRBV6-5 and TRBJ2-2; no clear D gene. V was trimmed by 0 bases and J by 8 bases, leaving 13 bases between them. The CDR3 is made up of 15 amino acids. The germline V gene has CDR1 MNHEY and CDR2 SVGAGI.

J is TRBJ1-1 and V is TRBV7-2; TRBD1 matches at 7 bases. The length of the CDR3 is 13 residues. CDR1 is SGHTA and CDR2 is FQGNSA in the germline V gene. Trimming removed 5 bases from V and 4 bases from J; junction bases left unmatched: 4. As DNA, the CDR3 is TGTGCCAGCAGCGGCAGGGGGGTCACTGAAGCTTTCTTT. Encoded protein: CASSGRGVTEAFF.

The V gene is TRBV5-1, the J gene TRBJ2-3; TRBD2 aligns across 9 bases. J gave up 0 bases and V 0 bases, and 5 bases lay outside the gene matches. The CDR3 covers 17 residues. Per the germline V gene, CDR1 is SGHRS and CDR2 is YFSETQ. The CDR3 DNA reads TGCGCCAGCAGCTTGGTGCCTAGCGGGACTAGCACAGATACGCAGTATTTT. This encodes CASSLVPSGTSTDTQYF.

The chain links TRBV30 to TRBJ1-2; D perhaps matches TRBD1 (6 bases). Germline values: CDR1 GTSNPN, CDR2 SVGIG (reference sequence). The V end was cut by 2 bases, the J end by 8 bases, with 12 bases between. The CDR3 spans 12 residues. CDR3 DNA: TGTGCCTGGAGTACACGACAGGCGGGCTACACCTTC. This encodes CAWSTRQAGYTF. Full variable domain (missing parts from reference TRBV30 and TRBJ1-2): SQTIHQWPATLVQPVGSPLSLECTVEGTSNPNLYWYRQAAGRGLQLLFYSVGIGQISSEVPQNLSASRPQDRQFILSSKKLLLSDSGFYLCAWSTRQAGYTFGSGTRLTVV.

Regarding this clone: Other DNA sequences in the same sample also yield this CDR3. V and J are TRBV10-3 and TRBJ2-3, with TRBD2 identical over 7 bases. This CDR3 has 15 amino acids. Germline loops: CDR1 ENHRY, CDR2 SYGVKD. V lost 4 bases to trimming and J lost 0 bases; unmatched junction nucleotides: 4. The CDR3 here is CAISGGGTSTDTQYF. The CDR3 DNA sequence: TGTGCCATCAGTGGGGGAGGGACTAGCACAGATACGCAGTATTTT.

The genes are TRBV4-3 and TRBJ2-2; 12 bases align to TRBD2. Germline CDR1 reads LGHNA; CDR2 reads YSLEER. With V trimmed by 0 bases and J by 3 bases, 8 bases remained unmatched. CDR3 size: 19 residues. The chain's CDR3 is CASSQEGLAGGGYTGELFF. CDR3 DNA sequence: TGCGCCAGCAGCCAAGAAGGGCTAGCGGGAGGGGGGTACACCGGGGAGCTGTTTTTT.